Each of the 32 T cell receptor beta chains below was sequenced from the same sample in a study of blood T cell repertoires in COVID-19. Here immunoSEQ multiplex PCR was the method, and the copy in TCRdb shows in-frame clones only, minus some. The sample contains 140,000 to 150,000 clones, about 76% of which appear only once. Sequencing used peripheral blood. These receptors were obtained from a human donor in a cohort sampled during active COVID-19.

The chain combines TRBV7-2 with TRBJ1-1, with 9 bases aligning to TRBD1. Trimming cost V 7 bases and J 7 bases; bases outside gene matches: 7. Germline CDR1 SGHTA, CDR2 FQGNSA. This CDR3 contains 13 residues. In DNA form, the CDR3 reads TGTGCCAGCAACAAGGACAGGGGTGGTGAAGCTTTCTTT. Translating it yields CASNKDRGGEAFF.

This chain connects TRBV9 to TRBJ2-3, with 7 nucleotides matching TRBD2. This CDR3 is 14 amino acids long. V gave up 0 bases and J gave up 4 bases; unmatched junction bases: 2. From germline, CDR1 is SGDLS and CDR2 YYNGEE. The CDR3 sequence: CASSVGAGADTQYF. The CDR3 nucleotides read TGTGCCAGCAGCGTAGGTGCGGGAGCAGATACGCAGTATTTT.

This chain joins TRBV6-2 or TRBV6-3 and TRBJ1-2; D might be TRBD1 (5 bases). Germline V gives CDR1 MNHEY, CDR2 SVGEGT. V lost 0 bases to trimming and J lost 2 bases, with 10 bases between them. The CDR3 spans 15 residues. CDR3 in amino acids: CASSYSGQVNYGYTF. CDR3 bases: TGTGCCAGCAGTTACTCGGGGCAGGTCAACTATGGCTACACCTTC.

The rearrangement joins TRBV18 to TRBJ2-7, with 8 bases aligning to TRBD1. The CDR3 has 13 amino acids. The germline CDR1 and CDR2 sequences are KGHSH and LQKENI. Trimming took 6 bases from V and 7 from J; bases not matched to a gene: 8. The CDR3 protein is CASSPGQGREQYF. DNA of the CDR3: TGTGCCAGCTCCCCCGGACAGGGCAGGGAGCAGTACTTC.

This chain links TRBV4-3 with TRBJ2-7; 7 bases agree with TRBD1. Germline assignment: CDR1 LGHNA and CDR2 YSLEER. V lost 4 bases, J lost 4 bases, and 7 bases stayed unmatched. The CDR3 sequence is 14 residues long. The CDR3 nucleotides are TGCGCCAGCAGCCGAGACAGGGATTCATACGAGCAGTACTTC. Translation: CASSRDRDSYEQYF.

The CDR3 loop reads CASSLNPRGQFF. CDR3 nucleotides: TGTGCCAGCAGTTTAAACCCCAGGGGGCAGTTCTTC. This sequence joins TRBV28 and TRBJ2-1, with D perhaps TRBD1 (6 bases). This CDR3 has 12 amino acids. In germline, CDR1 is MDHEN, CDR2 SYDVKM. The germline V and J ends were trimmed by 2 bases and 12 bases, with 11 bases remaining between them.

The CDR3, as DNA: TGTGCCAGCAGGAGGCGGGGGACAAACACAGATACGCAGTATTTT. It codes for CASRRRGTNTDTQYF. This sequence joins TRBV6-5 and TRBJ2-3; a possible D gene is TRBD2 (7 bases). V gave up 6 bases and J gave up 2 bases, with 15 bases separating them. Germline CDR1 is MNHEY and CDR2 is SVGAGI. This CDR3 is 15 amino acids long.

The chain joins TRBV5-6 to TRBJ1-5, with 8 bases that match TRBD1. V trimming: 5 bases; J trimming: 3 bases; junction bases outside the gene matches: 4. Per the germline V gene, CDR1 is SGHDT and CDR2 is YYEEEE. The CDR3 is 14 amino acids. The CDR3 bases are TGTGCCAGCAGGAACAGGGGGACCAATCAGCCCCAGCATTTT. Translating it yields CASRNRGTNQPQHF.

In its sample, this clone was seen once. V gene TRBV19 combines with J gene TRBJ2-6; D perhaps matches TRBD1 (6 bases). CDR3 length: 17 amino acids. The germline gives CDR1 LNHDA, CDR2 SQIVND (reference sequence). V was clipped by 8 bases and J by 4 bases, with 21 bases between them. The CDR3 loop reads CASGLSGQLRGANVLTF. The CDR3 nucleotides read TGTGCCAGTGGGCTGTCGGGACAACTCAGGGGGGCCAACGTCCTGACTTTC.

This chain links TRBV27 with TRBJ1-1; D is possibly TRBD1 (6 bases). Germline loops: CDR1 MNHEY, CDR2 SMNVEV (reference sequence). This CDR3 has 15 residues. Trimming took 6 bases from V and 1 from J, leaving 15 bases between them. The CDR3 loop reads CASRAQGQQNTEAFF. Written as DNA, the CDR3 is TGTGCCAGCAGGGCTCAAGGACAGCAGAACACTGAAGCTTTCTTT.

This clone was counted once. The V call is TRBV6-5, the J call TRBJ2-7; the D gene is possibly TRBD2 (5 bases). The germline CDR1 and CDR2 sequences are MNHEY and SVGAGI. V dropped 5 bases and J dropped 5 bases, with 19 bases sitting between them. This CDR3 contains 15 residues. The CDR3 reads CASSLERSSPHEQYF. Here the CDR3 DNA reads TGTGCCAGCAGTCTTGAGCGGAGCAGCCCCCACGAGCAGTACTTC.

The chain uses TRBV28 and TRBJ1-2; D ambiguous. CDR3 size: 14 residues. Germline CDR1 is MDHEN and CDR2 is SYDVKM. V was shortened by 3 bases and J by 5 bases, with 13 bases between the two germline ends. The CDR3 spells CASSLLVGSYGYTF. CDR3 DNA sequence: TGTGCCAGCAGTTTGTTGGTGGGCTCGTATGGCTACACCTTC.

In its sample, this clone was seen a few times. The V and J genes are TRBV15 and TRBJ2-6; D may be TRBD1 (6 bases). V shed 4 bases and J shed 1 base, with 11 bases lying between them. The CDR3 is made up of 16 amino acids. CDR1 is LNHNV, CDR2 YYDKDF, per germline (reference sequence). This CDR3 reads CATSTGTRSGANVLTF. In DNA, the CDR3 is TGTGCCACCAGCACTGGGACAAGATCTGGGGCCAACGTCCTGACTTTC.

This rearrangement joins TRBV6-5 to TRBJ2-7, with D perhaps matching TRBD2 (5 bases). Germline V gives CDR1 MNHEY, CDR2 SVGAGI. Between the trimmed V and J ends, which lost 5 bases and 4 bases, there was a span of 15 bases. The length of the CDR3 is 14 residues. The chain's CDR3 is CASSPLRDPYEQYF. CDR3 DNA sequence: TGTGCCAGCAGTCCTCTTCGGGATCCATACGAGCAGTACTTC.

V gene TRBV19 combines with J gene TRBJ2-5; 7 nucleotides align to TRBD1. The CDR3 is 13 residues long. J was trimmed by 4 bases and V by 4 bases; bases with no gene match: 3. Germline CDR1 and CDR2: LNHDA and SQIVND (reference sequence). The CDR3 DNA reads TGTGCCAGTAGTAAGACAGGGCTAGAGACCCAGTACTTC. Its translation: CASSKTGLETQYF.

This sequence joins TRBV4-3 and TRBJ2-7; the D gene is possibly TRBD2 (6 bases). CDR3 size: 15 residues. Trimming left V 1 base short and J 7 bases short, with 17 bases between. The germline V gene has CDR1 LGHNA and CDR2 YSLEER. CDR3 bases: TGCGCCAGCAGCCAAGGAGTCCCAGGAGGGGAAGAGCAGTACTTC. It is translated as CASSQGVPGGEEQYF.

The V call is TRBV15, the J call TRBJ1-5; 7 bases match TRBD1. This CDR3 has 14 amino acids. Germline V gives CDR1 LNHNV, CDR2 YYDKDF (reference sequence). V lost 0 bases to trimming and J lost 6 bases; unmatched junction nucleotides: 2. The CDR3 reads CATSREPGGQPQHF. In DNA form, the CDR3 reads TGTGCCACCAGCAGAGAACCAGGGGGTCAGCCCCAGCATTTT. The full variable domain, in which reference TRBV15 and TRBJ1-5 provide the parts outside the CDR3, is DAMVIQNPRYQVTQFGKPVTLSCSQTLNHNVMYWYQQKSSQAPKLLFHYYDKDFNNEADTPDNFQSRRPNTSFCFLDIRSPGLGDTAMYLCATSREPGGQPQHFGDGTRLSIL.

This chain uses TRBV27 with TRBJ2-1; D not certain. CDR3 length: 15 residues. Per the germline V gene, CDR1 is MNHEY and CDR2 is SMNVEV (reference sequence). The germline V and J ends were trimmed by 8 bases and 1 base, with 15 bases remaining between them. CDR3 sequence reads: CASAPFEVSYNEQFF. The CDR3 DNA reads as TGTGCCAGCGCCCCGTTTGAGGTTTCCTACAATGAGCAGTTCTTC.

Here the CDR3 DNA reads TGTGCCAGCAGCTTGGATGACAGCCGCAATCAGCCCCAGCATTTT. It translates to CASSLDDSRNQPQHF. V usage is TRBV28 and J usage is TRBJ1-5; perhaps TRBD1 as D (5 bases). The germline V gene encodes CDR1 MDHEN and CDR2 SYDVKM. Trimming pared 6 bases from V and 2 bases from J, leaving 14 bases between. This CDR3 has 15 amino acids.

This clone showed up just once. Other DNA sequences in this specimen translate into the identical CDR3. The V and J genes are TRBV7-9 and TRBJ2-7; the D gene is possibly TRBD2 (6 bases). V lost 5 bases, J lost 4 bases, and 12 bases lay in between. This CDR3 is built from 13 residues. CDR1 SEHNR and CDR2 FQNEAQ come from the germline V gene (reference sequence). The CDR3 DNA follows: TGTGCCAGCAGCGGGTCCGGGACTTACGAGCAGTACTTC. Amino acid sequence: CASSGSGTYEQYF.

J is TRBJ1-1 and V is TRBV19, with D unresolved. The CDR3 runs to 15 residues. CDR1 and CDR2 from the germline V gene are LNHDA and SQIVND (reference sequence). Deletions cut 5 bases from V and 6 bases from J, with 19 bases between. The chain's CDR3 is CASSFVDFGGAEAFF. The CDR3 region has the DNA TGTGCCAGTAGTTTCGTGGACTTTGGAGGCGCTGAAGCTTTCTTT.

The V and J genes are TRBV7-9 and TRBJ2-5; TRBD1 matches at 11 bases. This CDR3 has 14 residues. Unmatched junction bases numbered 4, after V lost 5 bases and J lost 5 bases. Germline CDR1 reads SEHNR; CDR2 reads FQNEAQ (reference sequence). CDR3 region: CASSPGTGGETQYF. CDR3 DNA: TGTGCCAGCAGCCCCGGGACAGGGGGGGAGACCCAGTACTTC. Together with reference TRBV7-9 and TRBJ2-5, the CDR3 gives the full variable domain: DTGVSQNPRHKITKRGQNVTFRCDPISEHNRLYWYRQTLGQGPEFLTYFQNEAQLEKSRLLSDRFSAERPKGSFSTLEIQRTEQGDSAMYLCASSPGTGGETQYFGPGTRLLVL.

This sequence joins TRBV28 and TRBJ1-2; TRBD1 might be the D (5 bases). CDR1 MDHEN and CDR2 SYDVKM come from the germline V gene. V was pared by 3 bases and J by 4 bases, with 9 bases between. CDR3 size: 13 residues. The CDR3 DNA follows: TGTGCCAGCAGTTTGATGCAGGGCTATGGCTACACCTTC. This codes for CASSLMQGYGYTF.

The chain carries TRBV5-5 and TRBJ1-5; D is perhaps TRBD1 (6 bases). The CDR3 length is 16 residues. Looked up from germline, CDR1 is SGHKS and CDR2 is YYEKEE (reference sequence). Trimming left V 4 bases short and J 2 bases short, with 16 bases between. Written as DNA, the CDR3 is TGTGCCAGCAGCAGACAGGTTTCGTTTGGCAATCAGCCCCAGCATTTT. This encodes CASSRQVSFGNQPQHF. The complete variable domain, with remaining parts taken from reference TRBV5-5 and TRBJ1-5, reads DAGVTQSPTHLIKTRGQQVTLRCSPISGHKSVSWYQQVLGQGPQFIFQYYEKEERGRGNFPDRFSARQFPNYSSELNVNALLLGDSALYLCASSRQVSFGNQPQHFGDGTRLSIL.

The chain links TRBV5-5 to TRBJ1-3; no clear D. The V gene lost 3 bases and the J gene lost 0 bases, with 10 bases spanning the gap. The V gene's germline CDR1 is SGHKS and CDR2 YYEKEE (reference sequence). This CDR3 is 15 amino acids long. The CDR3 coding sequence is TGTGCCAGCAGCTCCGGGATTTACTCTGGAAACACCATATATTTT. Protein product: CASSSGIYSGNTIYF.

This rearrangement joins TRBV5-5 to TRBJ2-7, with 8 bases matching TRBD2. This CDR3 is 13 amino acids long. CDR1 SGHKS and CDR2 YYEKEE come from the germline V gene (reference sequence). Trimming at V came to 5 bases and at J to 3 bases, leaving 4 bases not matched to a gene. CDR3 coding DNA: TGTGCCAGCAGTATAGCGGGAATCTACGAGCAGTACTTC. Translation: CASSIAGIYEQYF.

The chain couples TRBV7-6 to TRBJ2-7; 8 bases agree with TRBD1. This CDR3 is built from 14 residues. With V trimmed by 1 base and J by 6 bases, 5 bases remained unmatched. The germline CDR1 and CDR2 sequences are SGHVS and FNYEAQ. The CDR3 loop is CASSLEQGASEQYF. The DNA for the CDR3 is TGTGCCAGCAGCTTAGAGCAGGGGGCGTCCGAGCAGTACTTC.

The chain is built from TRBV6-5 and TRBJ2-7; no clear D gene. CDR1 is MNHEY, CDR2 SVGAGI, per germline. Trimming shortened V by 0 bases and J by 4 bases, and 16 bases separated the two germline ends. CDR3 length: 16 residues. Written as DNA, the CDR3 is TGTGCCAGCAGTTACTCGAAAACCATTCCTGAGTACGAGCAGTACTTC. It yields the protein CASSYSKTIPEYEQYF.

V usage is TRBV4-3 and J usage is TRBJ2-7; tentatively, D is TRBD1 (7 bases). V was shortened by 2 bases and J by 4 bases, with 15 bases between the two germline ends. The CDR3 length is 15 residues. CDR1 and CDR2 (germline): LGHNA, YSLEER. This CDR3 is CASSQTAGGGYEQYF. In DNA form, the CDR3 reads TGCGCCAGCAGCCAAACGGCAGGGGGAGGTTACGAGCAGTACTTC.

The chain joins TRBV5-4 to TRBJ2-7, with TRBD2 matching 11 bases. CDR1 SGHNT and CDR2 YYREEE come from the germline V gene (reference sequence). The V segment lost 0 bases and the J segment 0 bases; nucleotides outside the gene matches: 5. This CDR3 contains 17 residues. The CDR3 is CASSLVPSGRNSYEQYF. Here the CDR3 DNA reads TGTGCCAGCAGCTTGGTTCCTAGCGGGAGGAACTCCTACGAGCAGTACTTC.

A few counts support this clone. V gene TRBV9 combines with J gene TRBJ2-7; 8 nucleotides line up with TRBD1. The CDR3 is made up of 14 amino acids. With 0 bases clipped from V and 2 bases from J, the junction kept 1 base outside the gene matches. CDR1 is SGDLS and CDR2 is YYNGEE in the germline V gene. CDR3 DNA: TGTGCCAGCAGCGTAGAACAGGGGGCCTACGAGCAGTACTTC. This sequence encodes CASSVEQGAYEQYF.

The sample holds one count of this clone. This chain uses TRBV25-1 with TRBJ1-2; possible D gene TRBD1, 6 bases. Germline V gives CDR1 MGHDK, CDR2 SYGVNS. Between the trimmed V and J ends, which lost 4 bases and 8 bases, there was a span of 11 bases. This CDR3 spans 12 amino acids. The CDR3 bases are TGTGCCAGCAGTGGAAACAGGGTCGGCTACACCTTC. It encodes CASSGNRVGYTF.